Shown below are 11 T cell receptor beta chains from a single sample sequenced in a study of blood T cell repertoires in COVID-19. Sequenced by immunoSEQ multiplex PCR; TCRdb stores in-frame clones only, minus some. The sample contains approximately 250,000 clones, roughly 90% of which appear only once. Sequencing used PBMCs or T cells enriched from blood (not recorded which). The receptors here all came from a man aged 35 to 55 who had been exposed to COVID-19.

The chain joins TRBV29-1 to TRBJ1-2; no clear D. There are 12 residues in the CDR3. Trimming shortened V by 7 bases and J by 6 bases, and 15 bases separated the two germline ends. Germline CDR1 SQVTM, CDR2 ANQGSEA. The CDR3 DNA reads as TGCAGCGGGGGTCCGAGGAGTAATGGCTACACCTTC. Amino acid sequence: CSGGPRSNGYTF.

The rearrangement joins TRBV5-6 to TRBJ1-4, with D perhaps matching TRBD1 (5 bases). This CDR3 is built from 14 residues. V was clipped by 3 bases and J by 8 bases, with 14 bases between them. Germline assignment: CDR1 SGHDT and CDR2 YYEEEE. CDR3 sequence: CASSSSRVLEKLFF. The CDR3 region has the DNA TGTGCCAGCAGCTCGAGCAGGGTGTTGGAAAAACTGTTTTTT.

This clone has just a few counts. This chain uses TRBV25-1 with TRBJ2-7; 10 nucleotides line up with TRBD1. The ends lost 3 bases at V and 0 bases at J; junction bases unmatched: 8. CDR1 and CDR2 (germline): MGHDK, SYGVNS. The CDR3 runs 17 residues. The CDR3 nucleotides are TGTGCCAGCAGTGACCGGACAGGGGGTTTAGACTCCTACGAGCAGTACTTC. It translates to CASSDRTGGLDSYEQYF.

V gene TRBV5-1 combines with J gene TRBJ1-4; D gene uncertain. The ends were cut back, 5 bases at V and 0 bases at J, with 8 bases in the middle. Germline V gene sequence: CDR1 SGHRS, CDR2 YFSETQ. CDR3 length: 14 amino acids. In DNA form, the CDR3 reads TGCGCCAGCAGTAAGACATCAACTAATGAAAAACTGTTTTTT. It specifies CASSKTSTNEKLFF.

The chain carries TRBV30 and TRBJ1-2; D remains ambiguous. V was cut by 4 bases and J by 8 bases, with 17 bases left in between. The CDR3 runs to 13 residues. Germline V gene lookup returns CDR1 GTSNPN and CDR2 SVGIG (reference sequence). The CDR3 sequence: CAWNWHPSGGYTF. For the CDR3, the DNA is TGTGCCTGGAATTGGCACCCCTCGGGGGGCTACACCTTC.

The chain has TRBV2 and TRBJ2-2; 8 nucleotides line up with TRBD1. CDR1 and CDR2 (germline): SNHLY, FYNNEI. There are 17 residues in the CDR3. The V and J ends lost 11 bases and 1 base, in that order; junction bases with no gene match: 15. The CDR3 loop is CALRGLPNSENTGELFF. DNA of the CDR3: TGTGCCCTCAGGGGGCTTCCCAACTCAGAGAACACCGGGGAGCTGTTTTTT.

The chain has TRBV5-1 and TRBJ2-5; 7 positions match TRBD2. Trimming removed 4 bases from V and 7 bases from J; junction bases left unmatched: 13. CDR1 is SGHRS, CDR2 YFSETQ, per germline. The CDR3 is 15 residues long. The CDR3 here is CASSPAGSGAGTQYF. CDR3 sequence (DNA): TGCGCCAGCAGCCCGGCCGGGAGCGGGGCGGGGACCCAGTACTTC.

A single count supports this clone. This sequence joins TRBV6-5 and TRBJ2-7; 8 bases map to TRBD1. In germline, CDR1 is MNHEY, CDR2 SVGAGI. This CDR3 comprises 14 residues. After removal of 6 bases from V and 0 bases from J, the junction contained 4 bases not matched to a gene. CDR3 amino acids: CASRVGQGSYEQYF. The CDR3 DNA follows: TGTGCCAGCAGAGTCGGACAGGGCTCCTACGAGCAGTACTTC.

The genes are TRBV6-5 and TRBJ1-1; D is perhaps TRBD1 (5 bases). This CDR3 is 15 amino acids long. V gave up 5 bases and J gave up 3 bases, with 16 bases separating them. Germline CDR1 and CDR2: MNHEY and SVGAGI. The CDR3 sequence is CASSTGGVGHTEAFF. CDR3 nucleotide sequence: TGTGCCAGCAGTACTGGCGGGGTGGGGCACACTGAAGCTTTCTTT.

This clone showed up just a few times. The V and J genes are TRBV7-3 and TRBJ2-1; 7 bases are a match to TRBD1. Unmatched junction bases numbered 6, after V lost 5 bases and J lost 2 bases. Per the germline V gene, CDR1 is SGHTA and CDR2 is FQGTGA. The length of the CDR3 is 15 residues. The CDR3 coding sequence is TGTGCCAGCAGCCGCGAGGGACAGACCTACAATGAGCAGTTCTTC. As protein: CASSREGQTYNEQFF.

J is TRBJ1-1 and V is TRBV2, with D maybe TRBD1 (5 bases). CDR1 SNHLY and CDR2 FYNNEI come from the germline V gene. The V end lost 3 bases, the J end lost 1 base, and 9 bases lay between the germline ends. The CDR3 covers 14 residues. The CDR3 DNA is TGTGCCAGCAGTGATGACAGTGAGAACACTGAAGCTTTCTTT. This encodes CASSDDSENTEAFF.